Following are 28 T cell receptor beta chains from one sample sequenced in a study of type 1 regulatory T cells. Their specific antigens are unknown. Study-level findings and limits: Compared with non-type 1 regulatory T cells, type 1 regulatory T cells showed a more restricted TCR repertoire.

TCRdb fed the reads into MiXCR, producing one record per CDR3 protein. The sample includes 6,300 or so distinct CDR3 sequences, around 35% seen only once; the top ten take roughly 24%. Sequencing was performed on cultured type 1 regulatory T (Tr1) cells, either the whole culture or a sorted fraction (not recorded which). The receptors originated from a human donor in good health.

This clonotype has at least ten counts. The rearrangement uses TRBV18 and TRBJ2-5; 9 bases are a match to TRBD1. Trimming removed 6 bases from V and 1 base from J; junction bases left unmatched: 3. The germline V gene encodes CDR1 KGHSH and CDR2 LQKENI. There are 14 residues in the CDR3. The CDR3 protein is CASSHRGPQETQYF. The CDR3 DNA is TGTGCCAGCTCTCACAGGGGGCCCCAAGAGACCCAGTACTTC.

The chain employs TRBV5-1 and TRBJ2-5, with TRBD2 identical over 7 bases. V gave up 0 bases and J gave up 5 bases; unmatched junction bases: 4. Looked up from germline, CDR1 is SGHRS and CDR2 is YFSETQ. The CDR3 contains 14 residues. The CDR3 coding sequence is TGCGCCAGCAGCTTGGTGGCGGGAGCCGAGACCCAGTACTTC. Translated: CASSLVAGAETQYF.

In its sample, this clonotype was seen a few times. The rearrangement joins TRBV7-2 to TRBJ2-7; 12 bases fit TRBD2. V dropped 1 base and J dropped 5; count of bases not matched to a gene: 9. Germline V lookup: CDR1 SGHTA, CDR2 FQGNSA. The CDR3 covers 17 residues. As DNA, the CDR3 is TGTGCCAGCAGCTTAGTTAGACTAGCGGGAGTGGTACACGAGCAGTACTTC. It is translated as CASSLVRLAGVVHEQYF.

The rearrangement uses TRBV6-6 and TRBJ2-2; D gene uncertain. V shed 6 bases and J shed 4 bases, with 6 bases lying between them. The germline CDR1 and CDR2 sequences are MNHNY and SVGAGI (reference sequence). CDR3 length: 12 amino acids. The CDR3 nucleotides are TGTGCCAGCAGGAGGTTCACCGGGGAGCTGTTTTTT. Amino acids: CASRRFTGELFF.

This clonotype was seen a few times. The CDR3 coding sequence is TGTGCCAGCAGCCAACCGGACAGGGCGAATTCACCCCTCCACTTT. Its protein is CASSQPDRANSPLHF. The chain recombines TRBV4-2 with TRBJ1-6, with 8 bases aligning to TRBD1. CDR1 and CDR2 (germline): LGHNA, YNFKEQ. The CDR3 runs 15 residues. The ends lost 2 bases at V and 7 bases at J; junction bases unmatched: 4.

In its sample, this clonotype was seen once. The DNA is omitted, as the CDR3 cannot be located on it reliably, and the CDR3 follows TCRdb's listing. The chain's CDR3 is CATSDFASGTYNEQLF. This chain links TRBV24-1 with TRBJ2-1; the DNA was not used to check the table's D call, TRBD2. The CDR3 extends over 16 residues, inclusive of both ends. CDR1 is KGHDR and CDR2 is SFDVKD in the germline V gene.

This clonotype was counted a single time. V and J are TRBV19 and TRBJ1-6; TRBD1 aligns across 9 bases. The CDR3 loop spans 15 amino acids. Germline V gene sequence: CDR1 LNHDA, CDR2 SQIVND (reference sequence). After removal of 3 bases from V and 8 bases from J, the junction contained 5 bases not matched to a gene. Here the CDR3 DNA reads TGTGCCAGTAGTATGAGACAGGGGGGCCATTCACCCCTCCACTTT. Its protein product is CASSMRQGGHSPLHF.

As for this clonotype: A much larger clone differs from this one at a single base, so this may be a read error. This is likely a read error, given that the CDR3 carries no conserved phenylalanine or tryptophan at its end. Here the CDR3 reads CASGREYHSYEQYS. The CDR3 region has the DNA TGTGCCAGCGGCCGGGAGTACCACTCCTACGAGCAGTACTCC. The chain joins TRBV7-2 to TRBJ2-7, with D perhaps matching TRBD2 (6 bases). Looked up from germline, CDR1 is SGHTA and CDR2 is FQGNSA. The CDR3 spans 14 residues. The V end was cut by 8 bases, the J end by 0 bases, with 14 bases between.

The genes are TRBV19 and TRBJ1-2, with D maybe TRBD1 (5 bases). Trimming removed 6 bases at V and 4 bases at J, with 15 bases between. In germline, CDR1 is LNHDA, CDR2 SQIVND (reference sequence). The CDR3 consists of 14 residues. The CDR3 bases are TGTGCCAGTAGGGTATCCGGGACGACCTATGGCTACACCTTC. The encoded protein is CASRVSGTTYGYTF.

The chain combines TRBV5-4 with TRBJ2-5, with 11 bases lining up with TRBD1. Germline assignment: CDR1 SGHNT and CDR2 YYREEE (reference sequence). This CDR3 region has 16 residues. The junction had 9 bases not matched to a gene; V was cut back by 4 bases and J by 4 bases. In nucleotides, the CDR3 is TGTGCCAGCAGCCGTTGGGACAGGGGGAGAGGAGAGACCCAGTACTTC. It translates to CASSRWDRGRGETQYF.

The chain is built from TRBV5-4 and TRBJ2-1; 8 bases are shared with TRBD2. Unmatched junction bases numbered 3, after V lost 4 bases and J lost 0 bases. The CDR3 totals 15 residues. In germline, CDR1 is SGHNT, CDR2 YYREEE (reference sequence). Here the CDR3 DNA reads TGTGCCAGCAGCCGCCGGGAGGGCTCCTACAATGAGCAGTTCTTC. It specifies CASSRREGSYNEQFF.

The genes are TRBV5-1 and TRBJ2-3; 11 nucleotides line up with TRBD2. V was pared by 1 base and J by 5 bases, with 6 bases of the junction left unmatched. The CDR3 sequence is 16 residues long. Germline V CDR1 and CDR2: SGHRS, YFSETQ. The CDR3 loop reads CASSLRGLAVRDTQYF. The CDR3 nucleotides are TGCGCCAGCAGCTTGCGGGGACTAGCGGTCCGAGATACGCAGTATTTT.

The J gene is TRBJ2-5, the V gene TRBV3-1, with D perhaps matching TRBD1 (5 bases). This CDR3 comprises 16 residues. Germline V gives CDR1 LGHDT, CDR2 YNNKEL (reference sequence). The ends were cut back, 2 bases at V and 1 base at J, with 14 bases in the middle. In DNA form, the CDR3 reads TGTGCCAGCAGCCAAAGTGGACACCCCAGCCAAGAGACCCAGTACTTC. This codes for CASSQSGHPSQETQYF.

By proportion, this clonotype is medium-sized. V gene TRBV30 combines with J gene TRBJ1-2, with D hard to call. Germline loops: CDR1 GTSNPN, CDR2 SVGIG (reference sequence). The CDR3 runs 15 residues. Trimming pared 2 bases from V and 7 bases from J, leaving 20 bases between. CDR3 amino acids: CAWSLPPASEFGYTF. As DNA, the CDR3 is TGTGCCTGGAGTCTACCACCAGCCTCTGAATTTGGCTACACCTTC. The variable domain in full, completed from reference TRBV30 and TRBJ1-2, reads SQTIHQWPATLVQPVGSPLSLECTVEGTSNPNLYWYRQAAGRGLQLLFYSVGIGQISSEVPQNLSASRPQDRQFILSSKKLLLSDSGFYLCAWSLPPASEFGYTFGSGTRLTVV.

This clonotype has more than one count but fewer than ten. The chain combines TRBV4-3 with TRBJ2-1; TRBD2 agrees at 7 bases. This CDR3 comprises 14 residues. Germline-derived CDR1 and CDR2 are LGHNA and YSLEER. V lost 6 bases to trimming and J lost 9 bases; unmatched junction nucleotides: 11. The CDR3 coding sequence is TGCGCCAGCAGTCGGCAAGCGGGATGGGGTGAGCAGTTCTTC. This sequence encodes CASSRQAGWGEQFF.

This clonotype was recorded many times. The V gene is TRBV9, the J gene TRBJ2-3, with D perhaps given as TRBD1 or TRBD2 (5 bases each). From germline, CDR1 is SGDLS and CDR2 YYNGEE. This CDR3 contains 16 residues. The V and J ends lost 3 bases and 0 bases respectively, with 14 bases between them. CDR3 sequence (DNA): TGTGCCAGCAGCGGGGACCGTCATTCTAGCACAGATACGCAGTATTTT. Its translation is CASSGDRHSSTDTQYF.

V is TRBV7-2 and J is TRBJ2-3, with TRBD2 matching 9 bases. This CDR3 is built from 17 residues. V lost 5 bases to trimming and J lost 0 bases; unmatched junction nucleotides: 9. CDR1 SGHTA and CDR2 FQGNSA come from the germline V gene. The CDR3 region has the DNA TGTGCCAGCAGCGCCGAGGGACTAGCTCTGAGCACAGATACGCAGTATTTT. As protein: CASSAEGLALSTDTQYF.

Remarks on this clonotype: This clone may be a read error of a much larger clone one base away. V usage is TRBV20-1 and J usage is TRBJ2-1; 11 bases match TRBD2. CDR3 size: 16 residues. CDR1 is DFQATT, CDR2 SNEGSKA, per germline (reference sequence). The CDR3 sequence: CNAPALAGGNNNEQFF. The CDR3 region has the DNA TGCAATGCACCTGCCCTAGCGGGAGGAAACAACAATGAGCAGTTCTTC.

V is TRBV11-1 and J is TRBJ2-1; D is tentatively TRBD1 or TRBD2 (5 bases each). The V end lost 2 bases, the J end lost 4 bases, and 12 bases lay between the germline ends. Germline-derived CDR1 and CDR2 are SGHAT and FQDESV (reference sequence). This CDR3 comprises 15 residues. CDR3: CASSLLSGPYNEQFF. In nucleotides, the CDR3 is TGTGCCAGCAGCTTACTATCGGGACCTTACAATGAGCAGTTCTTC.

In DNA, the CDR3 is TGTGCCAGCTCACCACTAGCGGGAGGCTACGAGCAGTACTTC. Amino acid sequence: CASSPLAGGYEQYF. V usage is TRBV18 and J usage is TRBJ2-7; 10 bases agree with TRBD2. The CDR3 has 14 residues. The germline V gene has CDR1 KGHSH and CDR2 LQKENI. The V segment lost 1 base and the J segment 3 bases; nucleotides outside the gene matches: 0. Full variable domain (remainder filled in from reference TRBV18 and TRBJ2-7): NAGVMQNPRHLVRRRGQEARLRCSPMKGHSHVYWYRQLPEEGLKFMVYLQKENIIDESGMPKERFSAEFPKEGPSILRIQQVVRGDSAAYFCASSPLAGGYEQYFGPGTRLTVT.

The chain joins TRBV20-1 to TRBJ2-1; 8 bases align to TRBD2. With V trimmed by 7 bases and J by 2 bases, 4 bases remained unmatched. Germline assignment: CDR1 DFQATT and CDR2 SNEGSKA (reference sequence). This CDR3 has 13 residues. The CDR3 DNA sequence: TGCAGTGTAACTAGCGGCACCTACAATGAGCAGTTCTTC. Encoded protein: CSVTSGTYNEQFF.

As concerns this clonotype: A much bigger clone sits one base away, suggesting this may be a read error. Here the CDR3 reads CANSPRGWEQYF. For the CDR3, the DNA is TGTGCCAACAGCCCTAGGGGGTGGGAGCAGTACTTC. This sequence joins TRBV7-9 and TRBJ2-7, with D possibly matching TRBD1 (6 bases). From germline, CDR1 is SEHNR and CDR2 FQNEAQ (reference sequence). The CDR3 spans 12 residues. The complete variable domain, with remaining parts taken from reference TRBV7-9 and TRBJ2-7, reads DTGVSQNPRHKITKRGQNVTFRCDPISEHNRLYWYRQTLGQGPEFLTYFQNEAQLEKSRLLSDRFSAERPKGSFSTLEIQRTEQGDSAMYLCANSPRGWEQYFGPGTRLTVT.

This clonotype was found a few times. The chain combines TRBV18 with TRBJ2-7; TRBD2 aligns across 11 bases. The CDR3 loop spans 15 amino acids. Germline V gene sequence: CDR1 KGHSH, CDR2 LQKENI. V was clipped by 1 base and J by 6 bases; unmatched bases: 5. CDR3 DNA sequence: TGTGCCAGCTCACCACTAGCGGGAGGGCCCCGCGAGCAGTACTTC. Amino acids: CASSPLAGGPREQYF. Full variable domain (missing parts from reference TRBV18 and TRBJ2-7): NAGVMQNPRHLVRRRGQEARLRCSPMKGHSHVYWYRQLPEEGLKFMVYLQKENIIDESGMPKERFSAEFPKEGPSILRIQQVVRGDSAAYFCASSPLAGGPREQYFGPGTRLTVT.

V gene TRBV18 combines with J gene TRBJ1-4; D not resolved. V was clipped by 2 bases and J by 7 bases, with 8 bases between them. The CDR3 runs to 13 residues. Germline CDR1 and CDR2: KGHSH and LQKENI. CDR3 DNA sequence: TGTGCCAGCTCACCAGGGGTTGGTGAAAAACTGTTTTTT. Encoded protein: CASSPGVGEKLFF.

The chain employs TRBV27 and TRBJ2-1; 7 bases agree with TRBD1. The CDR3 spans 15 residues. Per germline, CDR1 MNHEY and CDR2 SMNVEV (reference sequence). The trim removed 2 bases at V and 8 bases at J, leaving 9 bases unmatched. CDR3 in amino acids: CASSLNRGVRDEQFF. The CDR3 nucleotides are TGTGCCAGCAGTTTAAACAGGGGCGTTAGGGATGAGCAGTTCTTC.

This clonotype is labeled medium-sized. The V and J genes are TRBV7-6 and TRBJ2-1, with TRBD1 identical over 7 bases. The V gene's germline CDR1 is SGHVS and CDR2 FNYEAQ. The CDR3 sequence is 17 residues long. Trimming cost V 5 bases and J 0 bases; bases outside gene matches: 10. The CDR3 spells CASSEGQVGNSYNEQFF. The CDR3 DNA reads TGTGCCAGCAGCGAAGGACAGGTCGGGAACTCCTACAATGAGCAGTTCTTC. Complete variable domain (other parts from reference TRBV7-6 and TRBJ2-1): GAGVSQSPRYKVTKRGQDVALRCDPISGHVSLYWYRQALGQGPEFLTYFNYEAQQDKSGLPNDRFSAERPEGSISTLTIQRTEQRDSAMYRCASSEGQVGNSYNEQFFGPGTRLTVL.

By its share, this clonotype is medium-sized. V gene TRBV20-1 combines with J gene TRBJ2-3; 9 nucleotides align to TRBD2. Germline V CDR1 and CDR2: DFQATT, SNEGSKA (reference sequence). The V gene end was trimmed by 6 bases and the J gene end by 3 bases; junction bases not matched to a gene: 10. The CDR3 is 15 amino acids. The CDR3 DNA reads TGCAGTGCCTCGGGTAGCGGGAGTTTGACAGATACGCAGTATTTT. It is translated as CSASGSGSLTDTQYF.

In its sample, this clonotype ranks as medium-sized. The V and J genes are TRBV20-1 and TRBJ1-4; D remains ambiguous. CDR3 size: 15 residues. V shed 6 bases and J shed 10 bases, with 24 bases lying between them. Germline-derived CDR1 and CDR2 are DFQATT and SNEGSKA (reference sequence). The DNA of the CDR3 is TGCAGTGCCTCACACAATCGAGACCTGGTGGGAAAACTGTTTTTT. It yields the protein CSASHNRDLVGKLFF.